This TCR beta chain was sequenced for a study of human CD8 memory T cell subsets. CDR1 and CDR2 from the germline V gene are SQVTM and ANQGSEA. CDR3 length: 13 residues. Libraries targeted TCR beta using 5' RACE with UMIs. From the 5' RACE reads, TCRdb lists one entry per CDR3 protein and no DNA. The listing records some 7,000 distinct CDR3 sequences. TPEX cells were exhausted-like CCR7+ PD-1+ TIGIT+ early memory CD8+ T cells. Isolation of the PBMC, which involved density gradient separation, used buffy coats from healthy donors. Notes on the study in general: When diversity was estimated with Chao1, stem-like memory T cells appeared more diverse than precursor exhausted T cells.

Of note for this clonotype: What it recognizes is unknown.

The chain has TRBV29-1 and TRBJ2-1. This clonotype was obtained from a human donor in good health. Sequencing was done on a sample of CD8+ T cells from PBMCs. CDR3 loop: CSGVLVSDYEQFF.